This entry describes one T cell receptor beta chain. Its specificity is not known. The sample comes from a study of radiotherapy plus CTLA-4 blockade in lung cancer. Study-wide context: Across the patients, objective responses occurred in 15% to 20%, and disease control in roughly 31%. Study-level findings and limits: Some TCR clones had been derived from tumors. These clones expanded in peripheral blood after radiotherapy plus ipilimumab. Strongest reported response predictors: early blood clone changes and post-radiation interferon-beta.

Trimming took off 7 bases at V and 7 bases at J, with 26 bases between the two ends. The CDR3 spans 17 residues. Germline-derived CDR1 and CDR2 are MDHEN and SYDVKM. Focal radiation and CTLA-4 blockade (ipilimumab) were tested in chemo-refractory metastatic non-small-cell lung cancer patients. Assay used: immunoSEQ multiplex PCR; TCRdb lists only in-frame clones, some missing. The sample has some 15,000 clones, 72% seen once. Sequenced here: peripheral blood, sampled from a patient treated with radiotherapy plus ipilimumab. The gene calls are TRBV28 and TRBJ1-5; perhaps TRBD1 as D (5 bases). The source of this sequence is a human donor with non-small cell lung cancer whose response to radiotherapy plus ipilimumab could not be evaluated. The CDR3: CASNLRGGVTVNQPQHF. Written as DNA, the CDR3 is TGTGCCAGCAACCTTCGTGGGGGGGTAACGGTGAACCAGCCCCAGCATTTT.